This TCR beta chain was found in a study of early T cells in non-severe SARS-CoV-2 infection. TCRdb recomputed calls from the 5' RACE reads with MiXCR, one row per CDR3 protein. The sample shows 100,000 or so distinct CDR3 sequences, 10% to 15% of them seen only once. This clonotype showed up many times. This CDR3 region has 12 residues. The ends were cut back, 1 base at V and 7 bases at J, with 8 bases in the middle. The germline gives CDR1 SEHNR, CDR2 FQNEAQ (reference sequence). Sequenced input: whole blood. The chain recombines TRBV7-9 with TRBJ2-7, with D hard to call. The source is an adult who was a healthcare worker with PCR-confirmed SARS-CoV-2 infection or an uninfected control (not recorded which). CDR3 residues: CASSLVPDEQYF. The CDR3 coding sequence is TGTGCCAGCAGCTTAGTGCCTGATGAGCAGTACTTC. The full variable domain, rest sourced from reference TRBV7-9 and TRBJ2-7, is DTGVSQNPRHKITKRGQNVTFRCDPISEHNRLYWYRQTLGQGPEFLTYFQNEAQLEKSRLLSDRFSAERPKGSFSTLEIQRTEQGDSAMYLCASSLVPDEQYFGPGTRLTVT.